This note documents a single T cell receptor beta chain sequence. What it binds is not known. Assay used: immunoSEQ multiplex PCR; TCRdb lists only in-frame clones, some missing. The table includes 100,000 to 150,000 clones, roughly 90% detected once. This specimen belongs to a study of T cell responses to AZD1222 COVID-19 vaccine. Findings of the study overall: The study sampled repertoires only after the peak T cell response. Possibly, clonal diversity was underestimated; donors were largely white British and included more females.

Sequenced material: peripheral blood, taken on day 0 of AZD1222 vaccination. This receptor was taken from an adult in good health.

The CDR3 spells CASSRDFYEQYF. As DNA, the CDR3 is TGTGCCAGCAGCCGGGACTTCTACGAGCAGTACTTC. The chain joins TRBV5-6 to TRBJ2-7; D perhaps matches TRBD2 (6 bases). V gave up 4 bases and J gave up 3 bases, with 8 bases separating them. The CDR3 totals 12 residues. From germline, CDR1 is SGHDT and CDR2 YYEEEE.